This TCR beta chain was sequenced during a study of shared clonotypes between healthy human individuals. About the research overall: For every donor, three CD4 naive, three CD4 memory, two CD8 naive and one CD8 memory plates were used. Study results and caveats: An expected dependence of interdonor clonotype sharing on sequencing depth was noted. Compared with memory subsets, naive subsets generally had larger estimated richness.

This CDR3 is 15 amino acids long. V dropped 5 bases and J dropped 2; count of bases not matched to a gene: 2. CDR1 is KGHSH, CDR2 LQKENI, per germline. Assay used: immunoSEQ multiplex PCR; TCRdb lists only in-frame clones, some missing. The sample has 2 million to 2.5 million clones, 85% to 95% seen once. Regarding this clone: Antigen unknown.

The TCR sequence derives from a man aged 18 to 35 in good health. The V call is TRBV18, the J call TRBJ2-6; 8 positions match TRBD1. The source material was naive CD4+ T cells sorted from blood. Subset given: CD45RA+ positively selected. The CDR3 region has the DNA TGTGCCAGCTCATCGGGACAGGCTGGGGCCAACGTCCTGACTTTC. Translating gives CASSSGQAGANVLTF.